These 24 T cell receptor beta chains were sequenced from one sample in a study of blood T cell repertoires in COVID-19. Repertoires were generated with immunoSEQ multiplex PCR, while TCRdb's copy carries only in-frame clones and drops some. This table holds hundreds of thousands of clones, roughly 87% found once. The sequenced sample was PBMCs or T cells enriched from blood (not recorded which). Receptor source: a woman between 35 and 50 years old with acute COVID-19.

The CDR3 reads CASSINLGPQHF. DNA for the CDR3: TGTGCCAGTAGTATTAATCTAGGGCCCCAGCATTTT. The chain carries TRBV19 and TRBJ1-5, with no clear D. CDR1 is LNHDA and CDR2 is SQIVND in the germline V gene (reference sequence). Trimming stripped 3 bases from V and 9 bases from J, with 9 bases between. The CDR3 consists of 12 residues.

The chain combines TRBV5-1 with TRBJ2-7; D perhaps matches TRBD2 (6 bases). CDR1 is SGHRS, CDR2 YFSETQ, per germline. Between the trimmed V and J ends, which lost 1 base and 5 bases, there was a span of 13 bases. This CDR3 region has 14 residues. The CDR3 is CASSLLTSQDEQYF. The CDR3 DNA follows: TGCGCCAGCAGCTTGTTGACTAGTCAGGACGAGCAGTACTTC.

Written as DNA, the CDR3 is TGTGCCACCAGGGAGCCGGGACAGGGCAGGAATTCACCCCTCCACTTT. This encodes CATREPGQGRNSPLHF. The chain links TRBV15 to TRBJ1-6, with TRBD1 matching over 9 bases. CDR3 length: 16 amino acids. The V gene end was trimmed by 6 bases and the J gene end by 7 bases; junction bases not matched to a gene: 10. Germline CDR1 and CDR2: LNHNV and YYDKDF (reference sequence).

This clone has a single count. The chain has TRBV2 and TRBJ1-1, with a tentative D call TRBD1 (6 bases). CDR1 SNHLY and CDR2 FYNNEI come from the germline V gene. The CDR3 runs 12 residues. V dropped 5 bases and J dropped 8 bases, with 12 bases sitting between them. CDR3 nucleotides: TGTGCCAGCAGTTTAGGACAGCCAGAAGCTTTCTTT. Translated, it gives CASSLGQPEAFF.

V usage is TRBV20-1 and J usage is TRBJ1-2, with D perhaps matching TRBD1 (5 bases). From germline, CDR1 is DFQATT and CDR2 SNEGSKA (reference sequence). V was shortened by 5 bases and J by 5 bases, with 6 bases between the two germline ends. The CDR3 length is 10 residues. The CDR3 protein is CSAGTYGYTF. The CDR3 nucleotides read TGCAGTGCTGGGACTTATGGCTACACCTTC.

Comment on this clone: Different DNA sequences within this sample yield the same CDR3. The chain uses TRBV5-1 and TRBJ1-2, with D possibly being TRBD1 (5 bases). CDR1 and CDR2 (germline): SGHRS, YFSETQ. The CDR3 runs 13 residues. Trimming shortened V by 0 bases and J by 8 bases, and 11 bases separated the two germline ends. The CDR3 DNA is TGCGCCAGCAGCTTGGCCGGGGGACGGGGCTACACCTTC. Its protein product is CASSLAGGRGYTF.

In its sample, this clone was seen once. V is TRBV4-1 and J is TRBJ1-1; 8 positions match TRBD1. V was pared by 2 bases and J by 6 bases, with 2 bases of the junction left unmatched. Germline-derived CDR1 and CDR2 are MGHRA and YSYEKL. CDR3 size: 13 residues. DNA of the CDR3: TGCGCCAGCAGCCAACAGGGGGCTTCTGAAGCTTTCTTT. Translating gives CASSQQGASEAFF.

The rearrangement uses TRBV7-2 and TRBJ2-3; the match to TRBD2 covers 12 bases. The V segment lost 4 bases and the J segment 1 base; nucleotides outside the gene matches: 3. This CDR3 has 16 residues. Germline CDR1 and CDR2: SGHTA and FQGNSA. The CDR3 coding sequence is TGTGCCAGCAGCTCCGCTAGCGGGGGGGGCACAGATACGCAGTATTTT. Its protein product is CASSSASGGGTDTQYF.

The CDR3 protein is CASSVTGAPGNTIYF. The DNA for the CDR3 is TGTGCCAGCAGCGTGACAGGGGCTCCTGGAAACACCATATATTTT. V usage is TRBV9 and J usage is TRBJ1-3; 8 positions agree with TRBD1. This CDR3 has 15 amino acids. Germline V gene data show CDR1 as SGDLS and CDR2 as YYNGEE. Trimming cost V 2 bases and J 2 bases; bases outside gene matches: 3.

The V and J genes are TRBV5-5 and TRBJ2-5; no clear D gene. Between the trimmed V and J ends, which lost 1 base and 0 bases, there was a span of 7 bases. Germline assignment: CDR1 SGHKS and CDR2 YYEKEE (reference sequence). The CDR3 contains 14 residues. CDR3 sequence reads: CASSLLRDQETQYF. The CDR3 DNA sequence: TGTGCCAGCAGCTTGTTACGGGACCAAGAGACCCAGTACTTC.

The chain couples TRBV4-1 to TRBJ2-2; D possibly corresponds to TRBD1 (5 bases). Germline values: CDR1 MGHRA, CDR2 YSYEKL. The length of the CDR3 is 14 residues. The V and J ends lost 6 bases and 0 bases respectively, with 8 bases between them. The CDR3 region has the DNA TGCGCCAGCAGGAGACAGCCGAACACCGGGGAGCTGTTTTTT. Its translation is CASRRQPNTGELFF.

The V gene is TRBV10-3, the J gene TRBJ1-3; 8 nucleotides agree with TRBD1. V shed 5 bases and J 6 bases; nucleotides not matched to a gene: 9. The CDR3 consists of 15 residues. Germline V gives CDR1 ENHRY, CDR2 SYGVKD. As DNA, the CDR3 is TGTGCCATCAGTCCACGACCGACAGGGGAAAACACCATATATTTT. Translated, it gives CAISPRPTGENTIYF.

V and J are TRBV30 and TRBJ1-1, with TRBD1 matching 10 bases. The junction had 12 bases not matched to a gene; V was cut back by 2 bases and J by 0 bases. Per the germline V gene, CDR1 is GTSNPN and CDR2 is SVGIG (reference sequence). The CDR3 consists of 18 residues. CDR3 region: CAWSHRDRGRHMNTEAFF. DNA for the CDR3: TGTGCCTGGAGTCACCGGGACAGGGGCCGCCACATGAACACTGAAGCTTTCTTT.

This clone was observed once. CDR3 in amino acids: CASSQQYRGYTF. CDR3 in DNA: TGTGCCAGCAGCCAGCAGTACCGTGGCTACACCTTC. This chain joins TRBV3-1 (or the pseudogene TRBV3-2) and TRBJ1-2; D uncertain. The CDR3 consists of 12 residues. V was pared by 3 bases and J by 7 bases, with 9 bases between. Germline CDR1 reads LGHDT; CDR2 reads YNNKEL (reference sequence).

The chain employs TRBV6-5 and TRBJ1-1, with 7 bases matching TRBD1. Germline values: CDR1 MNHEY, CDR2 SVGAGI. The J segment lost 4 bases and the V segment lost 6 bases, leaving 8 bases of the junction unmatched. The CDR3 runs 14 residues. CDR3 nucleotide sequence: TGTGCCAGCAGCGACACAGGGGCCCGCACTGAAGCTTTCTTT. The encoded protein is CASSDTGARTEAFF.

This rearrangement joins TRBV6-1 to TRBJ1-3; D might be TRBD1 (5 bases). Between the trimmed V and J ends, which lost 2 bases and 4 bases, there was a span of 9 bases. The CDR3 loop spans 14 amino acids. Germline assignment: CDR1 MNHNS and CDR2 SASEGT. The CDR3 loop is CASSEQGEGNTIYF. The CDR3 nucleotides read TGTGCCAGCAGTGAACAGGGTGAGGGAAACACCATATATTTT.

This clone has just one count. The chain has TRBV4-1 and TRBJ1-3; 7 nucleotides match TRBD1. Germline assignment: CDR1 MGHRA and CDR2 YSYEKL. V was clipped by 5 bases and J by 4 bases; unmatched bases: 5. The CDR3 extends over 14 amino acids. The DNA for the CDR3 is TGCGCCAGCAGCTCACCGGGACAGGGAAACACCATATATTTT. Its translation: CASSSPGQGNTIYF.

The CDR3 nucleotides are TGTGCCAGCAGCTTCGTTACAGGGGGATTGGACGAGCAGTACTTC. Its protein is CASSFVTGGLDEQYF. The chain couples TRBV5-6 to TRBJ2-7, with 8 bases lining up with TRBD1. Germline lookup yields CDR1 SGHDT and CDR2 YYEEEE. The trim removed 2 bases at V and 5 bases at J, leaving 9 bases unmatched. The CDR3 has 15 amino acids.

The CDR3 here is CASSHLPGTSGYETQYF. The CDR3 DNA reads as TGTGCCAGCAGCCATCTTCCCGGGACTAGCGGATATGAGACCCAGTACTTC. This chain connects TRBV3-1 (or the pseudogene TRBV3-2) to TRBJ2-5; TRBD2 agrees at 11 bases. Trimming removed 3 bases from V and 5 bases from J; junction bases left unmatched: 11. The germline CDR1 and CDR2 sequences are LGHDT and YNNKEL (reference sequence). CDR3 length equals 17 residues.

The chain uses TRBV5-1 and TRBJ1-4; 9 bases align to TRBD1. The CDR3 totals 16 residues. Unmatched junction bases numbered 10, after V lost 4 bases and J lost 6 bases. Germline CDR1 SGHRS, CDR2 YFSETQ. In DNA form, the CDR3 reads TGCGCCAGCAGCGGGCGACTGGGACAGGGATATGAAAAACTGTTTTTT. This codes for CASSGRLGQGYEKLFF.

The V gene is TRBV5-4, the J gene TRBJ1-4; 7 bases fit TRBD1. The junction had 7 bases not matched to a gene; V was cut back by 4 bases and J by 7 bases. CDR1 and CDR2 from the germline V gene are SGHNT and YYREEE (reference sequence). The CDR3 has 14 amino acids. The CDR3 is CASSHRGEGEKLFF. CDR3 DNA sequence: TGTGCCAGCAGCCACAGGGGCGAGGGTGAAAAACTGTTTTTT.

The chain uses TRBV27 and TRBJ1-2, with D possibly matching TRBD1 (6 bases). The CDR3 sequence is 13 residues long. Trimming took 7 bases from V and 4 from J, leaving 13 bases between them. In germline, CDR1 is MNHEY, CDR2 SMNVEV (reference sequence). The CDR3 sequence is CASKAGAAYGYTF. The CDR3 DNA reads as TGTGCCAGCAAGGCAGGGGCGGCCTATGGCTACACCTTC.

CDR3 nucleotides: TGCGCCAGCAGCGAGCGGGGGGGCAGGGAGCAGTACTTC. This sequence encodes CASSERGGREQYF. The chain couples TRBV10-1 to TRBJ2-7; 10 positions agree with TRBD2. The junction had 6 bases not matched to a gene; V was cut back by 6 bases and J by 7 bases. Germline V lookup: CDR1 WNHNN, CDR2 SYGVQD (reference sequence). This CDR3 region has 13 residues.

This chain uses TRBV11-2 with TRBJ1-1, with D perhaps TRBD1 (5 bases). CDR1 SGHAT and CDR2 FQNNGV come from the germline V gene. The CDR3 is 16 amino acids. The V gene lost 0 bases and the J gene lost 1 base, with 12 bases spanning the gap. The CDR3 DNA sequence: TGTGCCAGCAGCTTAGACCTAGGGGCAGCGAACACTGAAGCTTTCTTT. It translates to CASSLDLGAANTEAFF.